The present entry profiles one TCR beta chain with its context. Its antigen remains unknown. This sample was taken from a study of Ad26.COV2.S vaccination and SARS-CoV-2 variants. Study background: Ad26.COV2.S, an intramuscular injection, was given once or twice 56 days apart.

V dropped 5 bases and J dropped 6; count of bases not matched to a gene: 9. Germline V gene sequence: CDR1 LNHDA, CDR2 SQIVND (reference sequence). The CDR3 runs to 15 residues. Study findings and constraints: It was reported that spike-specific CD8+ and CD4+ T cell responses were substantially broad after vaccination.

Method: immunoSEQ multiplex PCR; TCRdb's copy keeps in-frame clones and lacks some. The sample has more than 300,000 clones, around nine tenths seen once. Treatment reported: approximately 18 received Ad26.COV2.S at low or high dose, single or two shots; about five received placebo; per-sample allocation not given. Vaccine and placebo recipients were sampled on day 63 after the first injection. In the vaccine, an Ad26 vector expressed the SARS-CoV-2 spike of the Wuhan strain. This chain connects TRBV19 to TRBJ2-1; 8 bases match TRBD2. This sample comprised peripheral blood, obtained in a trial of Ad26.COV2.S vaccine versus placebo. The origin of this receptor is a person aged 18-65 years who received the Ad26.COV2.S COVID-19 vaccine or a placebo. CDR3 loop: CASSPQLGGGNEQFF. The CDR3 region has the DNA TGTGCCAGTAGTCCCCAGCTCGGGGGGGGCAATGAGCAGTTCTTC.